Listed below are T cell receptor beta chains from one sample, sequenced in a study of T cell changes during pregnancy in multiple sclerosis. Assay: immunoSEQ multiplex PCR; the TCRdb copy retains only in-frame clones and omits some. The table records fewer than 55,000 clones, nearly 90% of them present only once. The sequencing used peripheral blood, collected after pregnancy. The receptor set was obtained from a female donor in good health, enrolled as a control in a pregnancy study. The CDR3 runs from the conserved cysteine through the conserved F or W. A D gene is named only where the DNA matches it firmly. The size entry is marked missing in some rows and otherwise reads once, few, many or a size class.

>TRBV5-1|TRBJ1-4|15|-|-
CASSSSGVLNEKLFF
TGCGCCAGCAGCTCCTCAGGGGTCCTTAATGAAAAACTGTTTTTT
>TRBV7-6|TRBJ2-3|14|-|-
CASSSSGGVDTQYF
TGTGCCAGCAGCTCGAGCGGTGGGGTAGATACGCAGTATTTT
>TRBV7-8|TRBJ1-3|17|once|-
CASSFGRAALSGNTIYF
TGTGCCAGCAGCTTCGGGAGAGCTGCTCTATCTGGAAACACCATATATTTT
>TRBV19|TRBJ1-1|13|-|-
CASSIAEGTEAFF
TGTGCCAGTAGTATAGCGGAGGGCACTGAAGCTTTCTTT
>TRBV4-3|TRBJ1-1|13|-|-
CASSQQGSTEAFF
TGCGCCAGCAGCCAACAGGGGTCCACTGAAGCTTTCTTT
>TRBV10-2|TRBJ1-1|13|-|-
CASNGQLNTEAFF
TGCGCCAGCAACGGACAGTTAAACACTGAAGCTTTCTTT
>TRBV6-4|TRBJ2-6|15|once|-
CASSDSSSGANVLTF
TGTGCCAGCAGTGACTCGAGCTCTGGGGCCAACGTCCTGACTTTC
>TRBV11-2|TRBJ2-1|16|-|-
CASSLELGSSYNEQFF
TGTGCCAGCAGCTTAGAACTGGGGAGCTCCTACAATGAGCAGTTCTTC
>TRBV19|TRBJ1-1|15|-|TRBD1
CASIGAGGEGTEAFF
TGTGCCAGTATAGGGGCAGGGGGTGAGGGCACTGAAGCTTTCTTT
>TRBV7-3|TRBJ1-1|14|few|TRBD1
CASSLQGANTEAFF
TGTGCCAGCAGCTTACAGGGGGCCAACACTGAAGCTTTCTTT
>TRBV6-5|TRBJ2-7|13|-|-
CASTQGGSYEQYF
TGTGCCAGCACACAGGGCGGCTCCTACGAGCAGTACTTC
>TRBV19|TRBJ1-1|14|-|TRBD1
CASSHRGPNTEAFF
TGTGCCAGTAGTCACAGGGGGCCGAACACTGAAGCTTTCTTT
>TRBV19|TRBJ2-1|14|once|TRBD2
CASSTLAGVGEQFF
TGTGCCAGTAGTACACTAGCGGGGGTCGGTGAGCAGTTCTTC
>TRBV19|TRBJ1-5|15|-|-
CASSIGGYSNQPQHF
TGTGCCAGTAGTATAGGAGGATATAGCAATCAGCCCCAGCATTTT
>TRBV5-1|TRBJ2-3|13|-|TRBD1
CASSSDRADTQYF
TGCGCCAGCAGCTCAGACAGGGCGGATACGCAGTATTTT
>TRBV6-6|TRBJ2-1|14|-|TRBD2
CASGTSGGYNEQFF
TGTGCCAGCGGGACCAGCGGGGGTTACAATGAGCAGTTCTTC
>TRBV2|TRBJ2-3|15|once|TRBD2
CASSGTSGFTDTQYF
TGTGCCAGCAGCGGGACTAGCGGATTCACAGATACGCAGTATTTT
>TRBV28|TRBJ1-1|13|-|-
CASPNPGGTEAFF
TGTGCCAGCCCTAATCCCGGGGGCACTGAAGCTTTCTTT
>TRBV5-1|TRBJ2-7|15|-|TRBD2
CASSQTSGGGYEQYF
TGCGCCAGCAGCCAGACTAGCGGGGGTGGCTACGAGCAGTACTTC
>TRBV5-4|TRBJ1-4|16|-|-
CASSWEGTRVNEKLFF
TGTGCCAGCAGCTGGGAGGGGACGCGGGTTAATGAAAAACTGTTTTTT
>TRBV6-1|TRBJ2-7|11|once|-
CASNQLGEQYF
TGTGCCAGCAATCAACTCGGGGAGCAGTACTTC
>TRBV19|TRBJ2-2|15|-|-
CASSTLAGNTGELFF
TGTGCCAGTAGTACCCTAGCCGGAAACACCGGGGAGCTGTTTTTT
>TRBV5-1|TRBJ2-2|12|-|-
CASSPLGGELFF
TGCGCCAGCAGCCCACTTGGCGGGGAGCTGTTTTTT
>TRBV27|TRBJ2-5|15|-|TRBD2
CASTPGTSPAETQYF
TGTGCCAGCACCCCGGGGACTAGCCCGGCTGAGACCCAGTACTTC
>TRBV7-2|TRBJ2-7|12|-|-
CASSPRGYEQYF
TGTGCCAGCAGTCCGCGGGGCTACGAGCAGTACTTC
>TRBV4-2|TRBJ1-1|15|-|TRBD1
CASSQVGQGPTEAFF
TGTGCCAGCAGCCAAGTGGGACAGGGTCCGACTGAAGCTTTCTTT
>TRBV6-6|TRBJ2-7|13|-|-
CASSSNEAVEQYF
TGTGCCAGCAGTTCCAACGAGGCGGTTGAGCAGTACTTC
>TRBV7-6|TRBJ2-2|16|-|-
CASSLRKGLLSGELFF
TGTGCCAGCAGCCTCAGGAAGGGACTGTTATCCGGGGAGCTGTTTTTT
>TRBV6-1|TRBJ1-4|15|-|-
CASSEAPGSTEKLFF
TGTGCCAGCAGTGAAGCGCCGGGGAGCACCGAAAAACTGTTTTTT
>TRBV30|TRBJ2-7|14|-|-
CAWKDKGRAYEQYF
TGTGCCTGGAAAGATAAGGGCAGGGCCTACGAGCAGTACTTC
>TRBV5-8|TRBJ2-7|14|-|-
CASSSMDYPYEQYF
TGTGCCAGCAGCTCGATGGACTATCCCTACGAGCAGTACTTC
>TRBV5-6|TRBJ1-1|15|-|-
CASSLKPGMNTEAFF
TGTGCCAGCAGCTTGAAGCCAGGGATGAACACTGAAGCTTTCTTT
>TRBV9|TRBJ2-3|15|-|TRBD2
CASSGLAGLTDTQYF
TGTGCCAGCAGCGGACTAGCGGGGCTCACAGATACGCAGTATTTT
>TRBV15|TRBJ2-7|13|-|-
CATSREDGSEQYF
TGTGCCACCAGCAGAGAGGACGGGAGCGAGCAGTACTTC
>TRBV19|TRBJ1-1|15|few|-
CASSAKWGGHTEAFF
TGTGCCAGTAGTGCCAAATGGGGGGGACATACTGAAGCTTTCTTT
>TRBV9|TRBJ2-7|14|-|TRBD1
CASSVQGDSYEQYF
TGTGCCAGCAGCGTGCAGGGGGACTCCTACGAGCAGTACTTC
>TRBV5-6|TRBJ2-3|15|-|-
CASSFGGRSTDTQYF
TGTGCCAGCAGCTTTGGCGGCAGAAGCACAGATACGCAGTATTTT
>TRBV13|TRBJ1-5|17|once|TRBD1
CASSSRKGQGIDQPQHF
TGTGCCAGCAGCTCACGAAAGGGACAGGGGATCGATCAGCCCCAGCATTTT
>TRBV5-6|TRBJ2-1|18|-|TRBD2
CASSPTSLAGSSYNEQFF
TGTGCCAGCAGCCCAACGAGCCTAGCGGGGAGCTCCTACAATGAGCAGTTCTTC
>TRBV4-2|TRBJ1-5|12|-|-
CASSQADQPQHF
TGTGCCAGCAGCCAAGCTGATCAGCCCCAGCATTTT
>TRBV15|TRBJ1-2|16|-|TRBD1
CATSRDQETGNYGYTF
TGTGCCACCAGCAGAGATCAGGAGACAGGGAACTATGGCTACACCTTC
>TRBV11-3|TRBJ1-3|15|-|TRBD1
CASSPGQGPGNTIYF
TGTGCCAGCAGCCCGGGACAGGGGCCTGGAAACACCATATATTTT
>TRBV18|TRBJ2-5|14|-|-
CASSPDSPGETQYF
TGTGCCAGCTCACCTGACAGCCCCGGGGAGACCCAGTACTTC
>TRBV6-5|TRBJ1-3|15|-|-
CASTYSHVSGNTIYF
TGTGCCAGCACATACAGTCACGTTTCTGGAAACACCATATATTTT
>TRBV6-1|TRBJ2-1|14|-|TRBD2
CASRTSGAPSEQFF
TGTGCCTCTAGGACTAGCGGGGCCCCGAGTGAGCAGTTCTTC
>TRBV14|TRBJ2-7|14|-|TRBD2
CASSGAGVSHEQYF
TGTGCCAGCAGCGGAGCGGGAGTTTCCCACGAGCAGTACTTC
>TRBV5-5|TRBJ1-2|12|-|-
CASSSPSGGYTF
TGTGCCAGCAGCAGTCCCTCGGGTGGCTACACCTTC
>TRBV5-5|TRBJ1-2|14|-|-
CASSTGQFYYGYTF
TGTGCCAGCAGCACGGGACAATTTTACTATGGCTACACCTTC
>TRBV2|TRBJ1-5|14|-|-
CASSENPGPQPQHF
TGTGCCAGCAGTGAAAATCCGGGTCCTCAGCCCCAGCATTTT